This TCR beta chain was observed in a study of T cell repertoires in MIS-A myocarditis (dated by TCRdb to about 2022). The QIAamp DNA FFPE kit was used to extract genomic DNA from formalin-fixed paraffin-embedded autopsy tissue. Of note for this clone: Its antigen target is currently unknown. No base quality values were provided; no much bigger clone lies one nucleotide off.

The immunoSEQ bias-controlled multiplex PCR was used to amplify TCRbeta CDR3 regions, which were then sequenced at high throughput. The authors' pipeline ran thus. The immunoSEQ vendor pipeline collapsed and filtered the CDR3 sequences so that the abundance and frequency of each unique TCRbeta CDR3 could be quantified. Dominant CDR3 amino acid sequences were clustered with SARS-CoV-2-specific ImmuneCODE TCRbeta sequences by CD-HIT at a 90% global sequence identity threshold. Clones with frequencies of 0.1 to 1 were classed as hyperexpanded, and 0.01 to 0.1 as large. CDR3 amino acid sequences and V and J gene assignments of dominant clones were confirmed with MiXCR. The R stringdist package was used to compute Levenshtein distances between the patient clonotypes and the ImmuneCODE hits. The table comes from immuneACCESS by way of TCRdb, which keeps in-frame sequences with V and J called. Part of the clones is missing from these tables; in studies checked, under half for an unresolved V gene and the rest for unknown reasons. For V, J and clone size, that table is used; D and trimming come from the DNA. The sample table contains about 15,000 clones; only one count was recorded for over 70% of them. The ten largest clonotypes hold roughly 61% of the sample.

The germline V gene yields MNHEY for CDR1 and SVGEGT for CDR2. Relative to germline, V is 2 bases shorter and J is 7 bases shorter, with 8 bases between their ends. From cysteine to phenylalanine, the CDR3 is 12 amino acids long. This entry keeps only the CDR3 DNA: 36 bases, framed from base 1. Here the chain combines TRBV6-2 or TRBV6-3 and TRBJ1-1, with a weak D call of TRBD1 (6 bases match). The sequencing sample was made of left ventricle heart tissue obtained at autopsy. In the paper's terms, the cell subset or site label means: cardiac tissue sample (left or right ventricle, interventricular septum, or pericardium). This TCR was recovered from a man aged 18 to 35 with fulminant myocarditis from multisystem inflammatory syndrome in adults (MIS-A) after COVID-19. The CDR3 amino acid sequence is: CASSYRGGEAFF. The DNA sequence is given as TGTGCCAGCAGTTACCGAGGGGGTGAAGCTTTCTTT.